One sample yielded the 32 T cell receptor beta chains listed below, sequenced in a study of cytomegalovirus exposure and HLA in healthy donors. The PCR contained 60 Vbeta and 13 Jbeta primers. TCRdb's table, derived via immunoSEQ multiplex PCR, lists solely in-frame clones and lacks some. The table includes under 200,000 clones, roughly 86% detected once. Sequencing was performed on PBMCs. Every receptor here comes from a man aged 40-49 years in good health and CMV-seropositive.

The genes are TRBV5-1 and TRBJ1-1; D might be TRBD1 (5 bases). Germline CDR1 is SGHRS and CDR2 is YFSETQ. This CDR3 contains 14 residues. The V and J ends lost 0 bases and 2 bases respectively, with 8 bases between them. The CDR3 DNA reads TGCGCCAGCAGCTTGGGGACAATAAACACTGAAGCTTTCTTT. This sequence encodes CASSLGTINTEAFF. Based on the CDR3 plus reference TRBV5-1 and TRBJ1-1, the full variable domain is KAGVTQTPRYLIKTRGQQVTLSCSPISGHRSVSWYQQTPGQGLQFLFEYFSETQRNKGNFPGRFSGRQFSNSRSEMNVSTLELGDSALYLCASSLGTINTEAFFGQGTRLTVV.

The rearrangement links TRBV7-3 to TRBJ2-1; TRBD1 matches at 9 bases. Germline lookup yields CDR1 SGHTA and CDR2 FQGTGA. The CDR3 is made up of 15 amino acids. V trimming: 5 bases; J trimming: 9 bases; junction bases outside the gene matches: 11. The DNA for the CDR3 is TGTGCCAGCAGCGACGCCGGGACAGGGCTCGGTGAGCAGTTCTTC. This codes for CASSDAGTGLGEQFF.

The rearrangement links TRBV28 to TRBJ1-5; 7 nucleotides line up with TRBD1. In germline, CDR1 is MDHEN, CDR2 SYDVKM. Trimming took 6 bases from V and 2 from J; bases not matched to a gene: 10. The CDR3 length is 16 residues. The CDR3: CASRSWGQSGNQPQHF. In DNA, the CDR3 is TGTGCCAGCAGATCCTGGGGACAGTCGGGCAATCAGCCCCAGCATTTT.

The chain uses TRBV6-1 and TRBJ1-2, with D perhaps matching TRBD1 (5 bases). The germline V gene has CDR1 MNHNS and CDR2 SASEGT. This CDR3 is 13 amino acids long. Between the trimmed V and J ends, which lost 3 bases and 5 bases, there was a span of 10 bases. The CDR3 is CASSDMGLYGYTF. CDR3 DNA: TGTGCCAGCAGTGACATGGGGCTATATGGCTACACCTTC.

The chain joins TRBV28 to TRBJ1-6; D possibly corresponds to TRBD1 (5 bases). This CDR3 contains 13 residues. From germline, CDR1 is MDHEN and CDR2 SYDVKM. The V end lost 8 bases, the J end lost 10 bases, and 15 bases lay between the germline ends. This CDR3 reads CASGLGVGSPLHF. The DNA of the CDR3 is TGTGCCAGCGGATTAGGGGTAGGCTCACCCCTCCACTTT.

The chain is built from TRBV9 and TRBJ1-4, with TRBD1 identical over 8 bases. The CDR3 is made up of 20 amino acids. Trimming removed 4 bases from V and 10 bases from J; junction bases left unmatched: 27. Germline assignment: CDR1 SGDLS and CDR2 YYNGEE. Here the CDR3 DNA reads TGTGCCAGCAGCCAAGGGGACAGGCGGAGGGAAAAACTGTTTTTGGGAAAACTGTTTTTT. Residues: CASSQGDRRREKLFLGKLFF. The whole variable domain, filled in from reference TRBV9 and TRBJ1-4, reads DSGVTQTPKHLITATGQRVTLRCSPRSGDLSVYWYQQSLDQGLQFLIQYYNGEERAKGNILERFSAQQFPDLHSELNLSSLELGDSALYFCASSQGDRRREKLFLGKLFFGSGTQLSVL.

The chain carries TRBV19 and TRBJ2-5; a weak D match, TRBD1 (6 bases). The CDR3 has 16 amino acids. Germline V gene data show CDR1 as LNHDA and CDR2 as SQIVND (reference sequence). The V end was cut by 1 base, the J end by 5 bases, with 17 bases between. CDR3 protein: CASSIGVAGVGETQYF. The CDR3 DNA reads as TGTGCCAGTAGTATAGGCGTGGCAGGGGTGGGGGAGACCCAGTACTTC.

The rearrangement uses TRBV5-8 and TRBJ2-5; TRBD1 matches 8 bases. J lost 2 bases, V lost 4 bases, and 13 bases had no gene match. The germline CDR1 and CDR2 sequences are SGHTS and YDEGEE. CDR3 length: 17 amino acids. CDR3 in amino acids: CASSPGVDRGHQETQYF. The DNA for the CDR3 is TGTGCCAGCAGCCCGGGCGTCGACAGGGGACATCAAGAGACCCAGTACTTC.

A few counts support this clone. The rearrangement links TRBV2 to TRBJ2-5; D might be TRBD2 (5 bases). The J call may be incorrect, as the DNA end agrees better with TRBJ2-7. The CDR3 runs to 12 residues. CDR1 is SNHLY and CDR2 is FYNNEI in the germline V gene. CDR3 nucleotides: TGTGCCAGCAGGGGAGACTTTGACGAGCAGTACTTC. Its translation is CASRGDFDEQYF.

The chain employs TRBV9 and TRBJ2-3; D may be TRBD2 (5 bases). The CDR3 is 15 amino acids. Trimming shortened V by 0 bases and J by 5 bases, and 13 bases separated the two germline ends. Germline loops: CDR1 SGDLS, CDR2 YYNGEE. Here the CDR3 reads CASSVGLGSEDTQYF. The CDR3 coding sequence is TGTGCCAGCAGCGTAGGGTTGGGGAGTGAAGATACGCAGTATTTT.

J is TRBJ1-1 and V is TRBV6-1, with TRBD1 matching 9 bases. There are 14 residues in the CDR3. J gave up 5 bases and V 5 bases, and 6 bases lay outside the gene matches. Germline lookup yields CDR1 MNHNS and CDR2 SASEGT. CDR3 nucleotide sequence: TGTGCCAGCAGTTCGGGACAGGGTGGTACTGAAGCTTTCTTT. Its protein is CASSSGQGGTEAFF.

This clone was counted between two and nine times. This chain uses TRBV27 with TRBJ2-5; 8 bases match TRBD2. The DNA end is a closer match to TRBJ2-7, so the J assignment may be wrong. Germline CDR1 MNHEY, CDR2 SMNVEV (reference sequence). CDR3 size: 15 residues. CDR3 DNA sequence: TGTGCCAGCAGTCCCCTCAGCGGGAGTGCCTACGAGCAGTACTTC. It encodes CASSPLSGSAYEQYF.

The CDR3, as DNA: TGTGCCTGGAGTGTACTCGGGGATGAGCAGTTCTTC. Translation gives CAWSVLGDEQFF. The chain recombines TRBV30 with TRBJ2-1; D may be TRBD2 (5 bases). Germline V gives CDR1 GTSNPN, CDR2 SVGIG (reference sequence). V was shortened by 0 bases and J by 8 bases, with 8 bases between the two germline ends. The length of the CDR3 is 12 residues.

This chain links TRBV7-8 with TRBJ2-7; TRBD2 agrees at 8 bases. The CDR3 length is 15 residues. Germline CDR1 reads SGHVS; CDR2 reads FQNEAQ. Trimming took 7 bases from V and 2 from J; bases not matched to a gene: 10. In nucleotides, the CDR3 is TGTGCCAGCACCCCGAAGCGGGAGTTACCCTACGAGCAGTACTTC. It encodes CASTPKRELPYEQYF. Full variable domain (rest looked up from reference TRBV7-8 and TRBJ2-7): GAGVSQSPRYKVAKRGQDVALRCDPISGHVSLFWYQQALGQGPEFLTYFQNEAQLDKSGLPSDRFFAERPEGSVSTLKIQRTQQEDSAVYLCASTPKRELPYEQYFGPGTRLTVT.

The chain is built from TRBV9 and TRBJ2-5; 12 nucleotides line up with TRBD2. The J call could be wrong; TRBJ2-7 is a better fit for the DNA end. The germline CDR1 and CDR2 sequences are SGDLS and YYNGEE. This CDR3 comprises 17 residues. This CDR3 is CASSVGLAGGSSYEQYF. CDR3 DNA sequence: TGTGCCAGCAGCGTAGGGCTAGCGGGAGGGAGCTCCTACGAGCAGTACTTC.

The V call is TRBV28, the J call TRBJ2-7; 7 bases line up with TRBD1. Germline trimming cut 4 bases from V and 2 bases from J; bases unmatched to any gene: 20. The CDR3 sequence is 19 residues long. The germline V gene encodes CDR1 MDHEN and CDR2 SYDVKM. The CDR3 DNA follows: TGTGCCAGCAGTTCGGGACGGGACAGTAGCGAACTTGACCCCTACGAGCAGTACTTC. As protein: CASSSGRDSSELDPYEQYF. Full variable domain (outside the CDR3, taken from reference TRBV28 and TRBJ2-7): DVKVTQSSRYLVKRTGEKVFLECVQDMDHENMFWYRQDPGLGLRLIYFSYDVKMKEKGDIPEGYSVSREKKERFSLILESASTNQTSMYLCASSSGRDSSELDPYEQYFGPGTRLTVT.

This chain links TRBV27 with TRBJ2-1; TRBD2 agrees at 10 bases. The CDR3 totals 16 residues. The germline CDR1 and CDR2 sequences are MNHEY and SMNVEV (reference sequence). The V segment lost 5 bases and the J segment 6 bases; nucleotides outside the gene matches: 10. The CDR3 DNA is TGTGCCAGCAGTCACCCAAGCGGGAGGGAACTCAATGAGCAGTTCTTC. Its translation is CASSHPSGRELNEQFF.

In this sample, this clone turned up once. At one of its ends the junction is not consistent with the germline gene, which may arise from a read error. The chain has TRBV7-2 and TRBJ1-1; D unresolved. Germline loops: CDR1 SGHTA, CDR2 FQGNSA. The CDR3 is 9 residues long. Here the CDR3 DNA reads TGTGCCAGCAGCTTAGTGGGCTTTTTT. This codes for CASSLVGFF.

The chain couples TRBV5-1 to TRBJ1-3, with D perhaps TRBD1 (5 bases). The germline V and J ends were trimmed by 4 bases and 4 bases, with 12 bases remaining between them. The CDR3 is made up of 14 amino acids. Looked up from germline, CDR1 is SGHRS and CDR2 is YFSETQ. The CDR3: CASSVGGGGNTIYF. CDR3 bases: TGCGCCAGCAGCGTCGGGGGAGGCGGAAACACCATATATTTT.

This chain joins TRBV27 and TRBJ1-2; D is perhaps TRBD1 (6 bases). Per germline, CDR1 MNHEY and CDR2 SMNVEV (reference sequence). Trimming stripped 5 bases from V and 1 base from J, with 14 bases between. CDR3 length: 15 residues. CDR3 DNA sequence: TGTGCCAGCAGTCCGAAGGGGACATTTAACTATGGCTACACCTTC. Its translation is CASSPKGTFNYGYTF.

This chain joins TRBV6-5 and TRBJ2-3; 9 bases match TRBD2. In germline, CDR1 is MNHEY, CDR2 SVGAGI. J lost 6 bases, V lost 3 bases, and 7 bases had no gene match. The CDR3 is made up of 15 amino acids. CDR3 protein: CASSYGLANGDTQYF. The CDR3 DNA sequence: TGTGCCAGCAGTTATGGACTAGCGAACGGGGATACGCAGTATTTT.

The chain uses TRBV6-1 and TRBJ2-7; D remains ambiguous. Per germline, CDR1 MNHNS and CDR2 SASEGT. The length of the CDR3 is 14 residues. Deletions cut 4 bases from V and 3 bases from J, with 13 bases between. DNA of the CDR3: TGTGCCAGCAGTGGAGGCCGGATTTTCTACGAGCAGTACTTC. Protein: CASSGGRIFYEQYF.

This clone was recorded once. The rearrangement uses TRBV27 and TRBJ1-2; tentative D call: TRBD1 (6 bases). In germline, CDR1 is MNHEY, CDR2 SMNVEV (reference sequence). Trimming stripped 6 bases from V and 2 bases from J, with 13 bases between. The CDR3 extends over 14 amino acids. The CDR3 nucleotides read TGTGCCAGCAGCCCCGGGACAAGGAACTATGGCTACACCTTC. It translates to CASSPGTRNYGYTF.

This chain uses TRBV19 with TRBJ1-2; possible D gene TRBD1, 5 bases. The V end was cut by 7 bases, the J end by 5 bases, with 20 bases between. Germline CDR1 reads LNHDA; CDR2 reads SQIVND (reference sequence). The CDR3 loop spans 15 amino acids. The CDR3 region is CASNLSTGGPYGYTF. CDR3 sequence (DNA): TGTGCCAGTAACCTCTCCACAGGCGGACCGTATGGCTACACCTTC.

The chain uses TRBV6-5 and TRBJ1-3; D unresolved. CDR3 length equals 14 residues. The germline gives CDR1 MNHEY, CDR2 SVGAGI. Trimming removed 5 bases from V and 0 bases from J, with 8 bases in between. The CDR3 reads CASSQQTSGNTIYF. Written as DNA, the CDR3 is TGTGCCAGCAGTCAACAGACCTCTGGAAACACCATATATTTT.

The V and J genes are TRBV7-2 and TRBJ1-1; D not resolved. Trimming shortened V by 5 bases and J by 0 bases, and 7 bases separated the two germline ends. This CDR3 contains 13 residues. The germline V gene encodes CDR1 SGHTA and CDR2 FQGNSA. This CDR3 is CASSLQLNTEAFF. CDR3 DNA sequence: TGTGCCAGCAGCCTACAGTTGAACACTGAAGCTTTCTTT.

This chain joins TRBV5-1 and TRBJ2-7, with TRBD1 as a possible D gene (5 bases). V was trimmed by 0 bases and J by 4 bases, leaving 17 bases between them. The CDR3 contains 16 residues. Germline CDR1 SGHRS, CDR2 YFSETQ. The CDR3, as DNA: TGCGCCAGCAGCTTGGAAGGGCAGGGCGCGATGTACGAGCAGTACTTC. Encoded protein: CASSLEGQGAMYEQYF.

This clone was picked up one time. The rearrangement links TRBV5-1 to TRBJ2-1; 15 bases are a match to TRBD2. This CDR3 has 16 residues. Germline trimming cut 4 bases from V and 6 bases from J; bases unmatched to any gene: 5. Looked up from germline, CDR1 is SGHRS and CDR2 is YFSETQ. CDR3 amino acids: CASSNGLAGGPNEQFF. Here the CDR3 DNA reads TGCGCCAGCAGCAACGGACTAGCGGGGGGGCCCAATGAGCAGTTCTTC.

The chain uses TRBV10-2 and TRBJ1-1; D not certain. Trimming took 8 bases from V and 7 from J, leaving 14 bases between them. CDR3 size: 12 residues. Germline V gives CDR1 WSHSY, CDR2 SAAADI. CDR3 in DNA: TGCGCCAGCTCTCCCGCCAGGTTTGAAGCTTTCTTT. Translating gives CASSPARFEAFF.

The chain combines TRBV6-1 with TRBJ2-2; TRBD1 matches 9 bases. The CDR3 has 14 amino acids. The germline CDR1 and CDR2 sequences are MNHNS and SASEGT. Germline trimming cut 10 bases from V and 4 bases from J; bases unmatched to any gene: 7. CDR3 in DNA: TGTGCCACCAGACAGGGGGAAATCACCGGGGAGCTGTTTTTT. Encoded protein: CATRQGEITGELFF.

This clone was seen once. This chain connects TRBV5-1 to TRBJ2-1, with TRBD2 identical over 10 bases. The CDR3 has 15 residues. V lost 6 bases to trimming and J lost 7 bases; unmatched junction nucleotides: 10. Looked up from germline, CDR1 is SGHRS and CDR2 is YFSETQ. This chain's CDR3 is CASKGPAGGPNEQFF. CDR3 in DNA: TGCGCCAGCAAAGGGCCAGCGGGAGGGCCTAATGAGCAGTTCTTC.

This rearrangement joins TRBV2 to TRBJ2-2; 10 bases fit TRBD2. Trimming at V came to 8 bases and at J to 3 bases, leaving 6 bases not matched to a gene. The CDR3 sequence is 15 residues long. The V gene's germline CDR1 is SNHLY and CDR2 FYNNEI. CDR3 amino acids: CASLPSGGYTGELFF. The CDR3 bases are TGTGCCAGCCTTCCTAGCGGGGGCTACACCGGGGAGCTGTTTTTT.